This TCR beta chain comes out of a study of cytomegalovirus exposure and HLA in healthy donors. The overall study: The Caucasian-associated ancestry cluster contained 81% of the 300 to 450 genotyped donors. General study results and limits: It emerged from a later analysis that several of the most significant clusters appeared to be linked to common viral pathogens. The study put 150 or so TCR beta chains on its list as cytomegalovirus-associated.

Primers for the PCR totalled 60 Vbeta and 13 Jbeta. As processed by the authors: Later analysis identified around 85 million unique TCR beta chains, approximately 11 million shared. The protocol was immunoSEQ multiplex PCR, while the TCRdb copy is restricted to in-frame clones and leaves out a portion. The V and J calls and clone size were taken over from that table, and D and trimming were inferred from the DNA. The data show 85,000 to 120,000 clones, with about four fifths seen just once and around 5.8% held by the top ten. Between the trimmed V and J ends, which lost 6 bases and 4 bases, there was a span of 18 bases. This CDR3 has 15 amino acids. The V gene's germline CDR1 is MDHEN and CDR2 SYDVKM. About this clone itself: The antigen remains unidentified.

Sequencing was performed on PBMCs. The receptor's source is a woman aged 45-65 years in good health and CMV-seropositive. The chain couples TRBV28 to TRBJ1-2; no clear D gene. This chain's CDR3 is CASSQSLTASYGYTF. DNA for the CDR3: TGTGCCAGCAGCCAATCCTTGACTGCGTCCTATGGCTACACCTTC.